This T cell receptor (beta chain) appears in the sequencing data of a study of T cell repertoires in cytomegalovirus infection. Study in general: Indicated by public TCR beta signatures were CMV infection and matching HLA type.

TCRdb re-called the reads with MiXCR, one entry per CDR3 protein. The sample consists of fewer than 350,000 distinct CDR3 sequences, more than 8% of them appearing once. Whole-study findings and limits: Adding up the frequency of public TCR beta families identified people who carried CMV plus the relevant HLA.

With respect to this clonotype: The antigen is not known.

Sequenced sample: PBMCs. The TCR sequence derives from a human donor in good health (CMV status not recorded). Some clones in this sample may be carry-over from other donors' samples.

The chain's CDR3 is CASRFGTGAQKLFF. The CDR3 nucleotides are TGTGCCAGCAGATTCGGGACAGGGGCTCAAAAACTGTTTTTT. This rearrangement joins TRBV11-2 to TRBJ1-4; 10 nucleotides align to TRBD1. The CDR3 has 14 amino acids. Germline values: CDR1 SGHAT, CDR2 FQNNGV. Unmatched junction bases numbered 7, after V lost 6 bases and J lost 9 bases. Supplemented by reference TRBV11-2 and TRBJ1-4, the full variable domain reads EAGVAQSPRYKIIEKRQSVAFWCNPISGHATLYWYQQILGQGPKLLIQFQNNGVVDDSQLPKDRFSAERLKGVDSTLKIQPAKLEDSAVYLCASRFGTGAQKLFFGSGTQLSVL.